This TCR beta chain was identified in a study of blood T cell repertoires in COVID-19. At the level of the study: Sites in the United States, Italy and Spain provided acute and convalescent COVID-19 samples.

V lost 3 bases, J lost 8 bases, and 10 bases lay in between. The length of the CDR3 is 11 residues. Looked up from germline, CDR1 is DFQATT and CDR2 is SNEGSKA (reference sequence). Repertoires were generated with immunoSEQ multiplex PCR, while TCRdb's copy carries only in-frame clones and drops some. Of a few hundred thousand clones in the sample, around 89% are singletons; the top ten hold just under 7%. What was sequenced was peripheral blood. This chain joins TRBV20-1 and TRBJ1-1; D is unresolved. This TCR was sampled from a woman aged 25 to 45 who had recovered from COVID-19. CDR3 nucleotide sequence: TGCAGTGCTAGCCGCAGGCAAGAAGCTTTCTTT. This gives the protein CSASRRQEAFF.